These T cell receptor beta chains were read from a single sample in a study of shared clonotypes between healthy human individuals. Sequencing was performed with immunoSEQ multiplex PCR; in TCRdb, only in-frame clones are kept and a portion is missing. The table includes 2 million to 3 million clones, under 95% detected once. Source material: naive CD4+ T cells from PBMCs. All receptors come from a man aged 18 to 35 in good health. Some clones in this sample may be carry-over from other donors' samples. Both conserved end residues are part of each CDR3. A D gene is named only where the DNA matches it firmly. A clone size is listed for some rows: how often the clone was seen (once, few, many), or a class if it is expanded.

D gene	clone size	V gene	J gene	CDR3 DNA	CDR3 protein
.	.	TRBV6-1	TRBJ2-3	TGTGCCAGCAGTGAAGAAGATACGCAGTATTTT	CASSEEDTQYF
.	.	TRBV19	TRBJ1-5	TGTGCCAGTAGTATCCGACAGGGCAATCAGCCCCAGCATTTT	CASSIRQGNQPQHF
.	.	TRBV6-9	TRBJ2-1	TGTGCCAGCAGTTATTTAGATTGGGATAGCTCCTACAATGAGCAGTTCTTC	CASSYLDWDSSYNEQFF
.	.	TRBV9	TRBJ2-2	TGTGCCAGCAGTCCGAGGGGGGGCCACACCGGGGAGCTGTTTTTT	CASSPRGGHTGELFF
.	.	TRBV11-2	TRBJ1-2	TGTGCCAGCAGCCCTAGGGCGGGCAGGGAGGACTATGGCTACACCTTC	CASSPRAGREDYGYTF
.	.	TRBV5-4	TRBJ2-1	TGTGCCAGCACACTAGGTGGATCCTACAATGAGCAGTTCTTC	CASTLGGSYNEQFF
.	once	TRBV28	TRBJ2-5	TGTGCCAGCAGTCCCGTTGGGACATGGGGAGAGACCCAGTACTTC	CASSPVGTWGETQYF
.	.	TRBV18	TRBJ2-7	TGTGCCAGCTCACCAGCAGGGGTCCCCTCCTACGAGCAGTACTTC	CASSPAGVPSYEQYF
.	.	TRBV5-5	TRBJ1-1	TGTGCCAGCAGCTCAGGGCCCGTCGAGGCTTTCTTT	CASSSGPVEAFF
.	.	TRBV29-1	TRBJ2-7	TGCAGCGTTCGAGTTAGACAGCCTCCTGACGAGCAGTACTTC	CSVRVRQPPDEQYF
TRBD1	few	TRBV7-9	TRBJ1-5	TGTGCCAGCAGTGGACAGGGCCAAAATCAGCCCCAGCATTTT	CASSGQGQNQPQHF
.	.	TRBV28	TRBJ1-2	TGTGCCAGCAGTTTAGGTCGGCCCTCTGGCTATGGCTACACCTTC	CASSLGRPSGYGYTF
.	.	TRBV4-1	TRBJ1-3	TGCGCCAGCAGCCAAGGATCGGCTAGGACCTTCTCTGGAAACACCATATATTTT	CASSQGSARTFSGNTIYF
.	.	TRBV6-5	TRBJ1-2	TGTGCCAGCAGTTACGGGGGGGCTTACTATGGCTACACCTTC	CASSYGGAYYGYTF
.	.	TRBV25-1	TRBJ2-7	TGTGCCAGCACCCAAGGCCACGGGACACCCTACGAGCAGTACTTC	CASTQGHGTPYEQYF
.	.	TRBV27	TRBJ1-1	TGTGCCAGCAGTTTAGCCAGCCTAACGAACACTGAAGCTTTCTTT	CASSLASLTNTEAFF
.	few	TRBV9	TRBJ2-1	TGTGCCAGCAGCGTAGTTTCGACTTACAATGAGCAGTTCTTC	CASSVVSTYNEQFF
.	.	TRBV5-1	TRBJ2-1	TGCGCCAGCAGTCTAAGCTATGAGCAGTTCTTC	CASSLSYEQFF
.	.	TRBV28	TRBJ2-7	TGTGCCAGCAGTTTAGGGGGGGCCCTCAACTACGAGCAGTACTTC	CASSLGGALNYEQYF
TRBD2	.	TRBV6-5	TRBJ2-7	TGTGCCAGCAGTTACCACACTAGCGGTTACGAGCAGTACTTC	CASSYHTSGYEQYF
.	.	TRBV9	TRBJ2-1	TGTGCCAGCAGCCTTACTACGTGGGGTAATGAGCAGTTCTTC	CASSLTTWGNEQFF
TRBD2	.	TRBV19	TRBJ2-5	TGTGCCAGTAGTTTGAGACTAGCGGTCCAAGAGACCCAGTACTTC	CASSLRLAVQETQYF
.	.	TRBV5-1	TRBJ2-7	TGCGCCAGCAGCTTGGCCCGGGACCCGGTCAACGAGCAGTACTTC	CASSLARDPVNEQYF
.	.	TRBV15	TRBJ2-5	TGTGCCACCAGCAGACAGCAAGAGACCCAGTACTTC	CATSRQQETQYF
TRBD2	.	TRBV18	TRBJ2-2	TGTGCCAGCTCCCGGACTAGCGGGCCGAACACCGGGGAGCTGTTTTTT	CASSRTSGPNTGELFF
TRBD1	once	TRBV28	TRBJ2-3	TGTGCCATATCAGGGGGCCTCACAGATACGCAGTATTTT	CAISGGLTDTQYF
TRBD1	.	TRBV5-4	TRBJ1-5	TGTGCCAGCAGCCAGACAGGGAGCAGGCAGCCCCAGCATTTT	CASSQTGSRQPQHF
TRBD2	.	TRBV4-1	TRBJ2-3	TGCGCCAGCAGCCAGACACTAGCGGGAGTCCCCAGAGATACGCAGTATTTT	CASSQTLAGVPRDTQYF
TRBD2	.	TRBV11-2	TRBJ2-1	TGTGCCAGCAGCTTAGATTGGGCTAGCGGGAACTATGAGCAGTTCTTC	CASSLDWASGNYEQFF
TRBD2	once	TRBV28	TRBJ2-7	TGTGCCAGCAGCGGGACTAGTTTAGGCGAGGACGAGCAGTACTTC	CASSGTSLGEDEQYF
.	.	TRBV2	TRBJ1-2	TGTGCCAGCACTTTGCAGAGAGACTATGGCTACACCTTC	CASTLQRDYGYTF
.	.	TRBV5-4	TRBJ1-1	TGTGCCAGCAGCCCGGGGAGGGCAAACACTGAAGCTTTCTTT	CASSPGRANTEAFF
.	.	TRBV28	TRBJ2-7	TGTGCCAGCAGTCTGACACTCTTCGAGCAGTACTTC	CASSLTLFEQYF
.	.	TRBV28	TRBJ2-3	TGTGCCAGCAGTTTAGGGGCTCGAGTCACAGATACGCAGTATTTT	CASSLGARVTDTQYF
.	.	TRBV5-1	TRBJ1-1	TGCGCCAGCAGCCTTTGGACGGACTCGGGGGGGAGTGAAGCTTTCTTT	CASSLWTDSGGSEAFF
.	.	TRBV9	TRBJ2-7	TGTGCCAGCAGCGTAGATGGCGAGCAGTACTTC	CASSVDGEQYF
.	.	TRBV25-1	TRBJ2-3	TGTGCCAGCAGTGACACCCGGAGAGGCACAGATACGCAGTATTTT	CASSDTRRGTDTQYF
TRBD2	.	TRBV9	TRBJ2-5	TGTGCCAGCAGTCGGACTAGCGCCAGAGGGGAGACCCAGTACTTC	CASSRTSARGETQYF
.	.	TRBV10-2	TRBJ2-1	TGCGCCAGCACCGCCACCTACAATGAGCAGTTCTTC	CASTATYNEQFF
.	.	TRBV6-1	TRBJ1-1	TGTGCCAGCAGTCTTAGGGGGAGGACTGAAGCTTTCTTT	CASSLRGRTEAFF
.	.	TRBV5-1	TRBJ2-2	TGCGCCAGCAGCTCGGACCCGGCGGGCGGGGAGCTGTTTTTT	CASSSDPAGGELFF
TRBD1	few	TRBV6-1	TRBJ1-5	TGTGCCAGCAGTGACCGGACAGGGGGCAATCAGCCCCAGCATTTT	CASSDRTGGNQPQHF
.	.	TRBV6-5	TRBJ1-4	TGTGCCAGCAGTTACTCGATTAGGTGGGACCTCTTT	CASSYSIRWDLF
TRBD1	once	TRBV7-9	TRBJ1-5	TGTGCCAGCAGCTTAGCCGGGACAGGGGGCCTGACCCAGCATTTT	CASSLAGTGGLTQHF
.	.	TRBV18	TRBJ1-3	TGTGCCAGCTCACAGCAGGAAACTGGAAACACCATATATTTT	CASSQQETGNTIYF
TRBD1	.	TRBV7-9	TRBJ2-3	TGTGCCAGCAGCTCACGAAGGACAGGGGGAGCAGATACGCAGTATTTT	CASSSRRTGGADTQYF
TRBD2	.	TRBV2	TRBJ2-2	TGTGCCAGCACGGGGCGGGAGGGCCCTCTGACCGGGGAGCTGTTTTTT	CASTGREGPLTGELFF
.	.	TRBV29-1	TRBJ2-2	TGCAGCGTTGAAGGCAGGTTCAACACCGGGGAGCTGTTTTTT	CSVEGRFNTGELFF
.	few	TRBV2	TRBJ1-3	TGTGCCAGCAGCCGTAGGAACGGAAACACCATATATTTT	CASSRRNGNTIYF
TRBD2	.	TRBV2	TRBJ2-1	TGTGCCTTAGCGGGATACAATGAGCAGTTCTTC	CALAGYNEQFF
TRBD1	.	TRBV4-1	TRBJ1-1	TGCGCCAGCAGCCAGACAGGGGGCGCGGCGTACGCGCCTTTCTTT	CASSQTGGAAYAPFF
.	.	TRBV27	TRBJ1-1	TGTGCCAGCAGTCCCCCCTGGGGCAGGGGTAACACTGAAGCTTTCTTT	CASSPPWGRGNTEAFF
.	once	TRBV11-2	TRBJ2-4	TGTGCCAGCAGTTCTACAAAACAGCTAGCCAAAAACATTCAGTACTTC	CASSSTKQLAKNIQYF
.	once	TRBV5-5	TRBJ2-7	TGTGCCAGCAGCTTGGAGGCAGGGTGGGGCCCCTACGAGCAGTACTTC	CASSLEAGWGPYEQYF
TRBD2	.	TRBV28	TRBJ2-7	TGTGCCAGCAACCGCCCGGGCGGGAGGGCCAAGAACTACGAGCAGTACTTC	CASNRPGGRAKNYEQYF
.	.	TRBV5-1	TRBJ2-1	TGCGCCAGCAGCTTGGAGGCGAACAATGAGCAGTTCTTC	CASSLEANNEQFF
.	.	TRBV2	TRBJ1-2	TGTGCCAGCAGTTGGGACGGCTCTAACTATGGCTACACCTTC	CASSWDGSNYGYTF
TRBD1	.	TRBV6-6	TRBJ2-7	TGTGCCAGCAGTTACTCCCCCGGGACAGGGGTTGGCGAGCAGTACTTC	CASSYSPGTGVGEQYF
.	.	TRBV9	TRBJ1-2	TGTGCCAGCAGCGTAGGGACGGTGGTTGGCTACACCTTC	CASSVGTVVGYTF
.	.	TRBV7-2	TRBJ2-1	TGTGCCAGCAGCTTCGTTGGGGACAATGAGCAGTTCTTC	CASSFVGDNEQFF